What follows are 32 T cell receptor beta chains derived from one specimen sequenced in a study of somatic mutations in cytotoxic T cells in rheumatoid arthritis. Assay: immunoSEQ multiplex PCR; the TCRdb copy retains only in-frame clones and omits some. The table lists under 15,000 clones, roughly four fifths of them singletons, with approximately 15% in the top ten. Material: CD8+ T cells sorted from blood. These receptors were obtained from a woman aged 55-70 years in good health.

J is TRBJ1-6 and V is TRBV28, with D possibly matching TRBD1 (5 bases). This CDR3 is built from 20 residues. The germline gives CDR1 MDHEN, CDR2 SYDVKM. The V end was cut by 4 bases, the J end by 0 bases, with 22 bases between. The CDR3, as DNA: TGTGCCAGCAGTTCCGTTTACAGGTCCCCGGAGGGCTCCTATAATTCACCCCTCCACTTT. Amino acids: CASSSVYRSPEGSYNSPLHF.

The DNA for the CDR3 is TGTGCCAGCAGGGGTACTCCTCACGGGGACTCGAACACTGAAGCTTTCTTT. Translation: CASRGTPHGDSNTEAFF. The gene calls are TRBV2 and TRBJ1-1, with D possibly TRBD1 on 5 matching bases. The CDR3 runs 17 residues. Between the trimmed V and J ends, which lost 6 bases and 1 base, there was a span of 21 bases. Germline V gives CDR1 SNHLY, CDR2 FYNNEI.

CDR3 sequence (DNA): TGTGCCAGTAGTCTTCCCGGGACAGGGGGCAATCAGCCCCAGCATTTT. Translated: CASSLPGTGGNQPQHF. This chain links TRBV19 with TRBJ1-5; TRBD1 matches 10 bases. The V gene's germline CDR1 is LNHDA and CDR2 SQIVND (reference sequence). After removal of 5 bases from V and 2 bases from J, the junction contained 6 bases not matched to a gene. This CDR3 spans 16 amino acids.

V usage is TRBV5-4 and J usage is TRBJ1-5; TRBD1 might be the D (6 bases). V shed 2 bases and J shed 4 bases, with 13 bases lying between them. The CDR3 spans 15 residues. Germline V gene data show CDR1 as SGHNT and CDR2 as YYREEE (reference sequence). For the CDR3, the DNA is TGTGCCAGCAGCTTTGCAGGGGACCCTAATCAGCCCCAGCATTTT. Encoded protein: CASSFAGDPNQPQHF. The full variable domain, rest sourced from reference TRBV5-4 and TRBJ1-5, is ETGVTQSPTHLIKTRGQQVTLRCSSQSGHNTVSWYQQALGQGPQFIFQYYREEENGRGNFPPRFSGLQFPNYSSELNVNALELDDSALYLCASSFAGDPNQPQHFGDGTRLSIL.

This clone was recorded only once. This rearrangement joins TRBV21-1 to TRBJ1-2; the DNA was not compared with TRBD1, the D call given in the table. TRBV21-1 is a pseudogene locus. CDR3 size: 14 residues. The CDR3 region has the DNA TGTGCCAGCAGCACTGGACAGGTGCTATATGGCTACACCTTC. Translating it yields CASSTGQVLYGYTF.

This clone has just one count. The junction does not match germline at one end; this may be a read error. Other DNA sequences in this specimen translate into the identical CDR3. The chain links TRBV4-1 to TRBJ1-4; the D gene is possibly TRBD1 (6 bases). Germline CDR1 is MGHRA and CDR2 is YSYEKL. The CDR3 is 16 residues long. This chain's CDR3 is CASSHPHGGGGEKLFF. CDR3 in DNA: TGCGCCAGCAGCCACCCCCATGGGGGCGGGGGGGAAAAACTGTTCTTT.

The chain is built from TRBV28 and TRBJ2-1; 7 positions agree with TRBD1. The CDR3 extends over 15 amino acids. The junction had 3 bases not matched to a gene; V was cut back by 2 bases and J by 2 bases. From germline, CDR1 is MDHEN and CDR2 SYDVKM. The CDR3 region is CASSLDRATYNEQFF. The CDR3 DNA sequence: TGTGCCAGCAGTTTAGACAGGGCAACCTACAATGAGCAGTTCTTC.

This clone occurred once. CDR3 DNA: TGTGCCAGCATCCTAGCGGGGGGTCCGAGCTCCTACAATGAGCAGTTCTTC. It codes for CASILAGGPSSYNEQFF. The chain couples TRBV28 to TRBJ2-1; 11 bases are a match to TRBD2. This CDR3 comprises 17 residues. The germline V gene encodes CDR1 MDHEN and CDR2 SYDVKM. The V and J ends lost 7 bases and 0 bases, in that order; junction bases with no gene match: 8.

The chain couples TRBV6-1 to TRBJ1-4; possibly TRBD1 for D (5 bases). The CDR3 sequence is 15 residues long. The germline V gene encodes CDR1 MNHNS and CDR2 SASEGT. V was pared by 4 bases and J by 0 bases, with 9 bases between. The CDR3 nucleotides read TGTGCCAGCAGTGGCCGACAGACAACTAATGAAAAACTGTTTTTT. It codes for CASSGRQTTNEKLFF.

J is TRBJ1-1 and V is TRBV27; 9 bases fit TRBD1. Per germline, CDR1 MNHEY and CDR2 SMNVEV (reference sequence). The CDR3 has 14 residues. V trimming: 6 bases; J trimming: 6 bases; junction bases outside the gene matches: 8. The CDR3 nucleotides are TGTGCCAGCAGAGACGGGACAGGGATCTCTGAAGCTTTCTTT. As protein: CASRDGTGISEAFF.

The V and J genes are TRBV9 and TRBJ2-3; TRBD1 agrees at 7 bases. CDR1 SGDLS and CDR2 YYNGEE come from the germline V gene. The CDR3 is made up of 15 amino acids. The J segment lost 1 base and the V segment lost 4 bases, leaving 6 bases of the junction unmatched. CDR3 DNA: TGTGCCAGCAGCTCATCGGGGACAGGCACAGATACGCAGTATTTT. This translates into CASSSSGTGTDTQYF.

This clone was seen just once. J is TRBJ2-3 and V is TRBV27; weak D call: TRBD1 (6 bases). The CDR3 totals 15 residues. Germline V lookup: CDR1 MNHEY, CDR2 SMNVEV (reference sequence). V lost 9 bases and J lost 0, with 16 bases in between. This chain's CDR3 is CASIGGGSSTDTQYF. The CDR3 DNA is TGTGCCAGTATAGGGGGTGGATCTAGCACAGATACGCAGTATTTT.

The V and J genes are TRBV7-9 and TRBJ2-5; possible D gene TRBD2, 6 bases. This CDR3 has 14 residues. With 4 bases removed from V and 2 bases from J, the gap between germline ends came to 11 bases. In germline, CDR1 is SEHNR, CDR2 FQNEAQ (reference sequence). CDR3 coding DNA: TGTGCCAGCAGCTCGGAACTAGCACAAGAGACCCAGTACTTC. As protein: CASSSELAQETQYF.

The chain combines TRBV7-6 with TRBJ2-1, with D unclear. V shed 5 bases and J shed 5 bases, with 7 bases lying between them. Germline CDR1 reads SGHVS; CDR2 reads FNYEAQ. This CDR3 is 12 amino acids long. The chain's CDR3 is CASSRLDNEQFF. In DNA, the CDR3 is TGTGCCAGCAGCAGACTCGACAATGAGCAGTTCTTC.

The CDR3 is CAWSSTGTGGAGELFF. The CDR3 bases are TGTGCCTGGAGTTCAACCGGGACAGGAGGCGCCGGGGAGCTGTTTTTT. The chain couples TRBV30 to TRBJ2-2, with 8 positions matching TRBD1. Trimming at V came to 2 bases and at J to 6 bases, leaving 11 bases not matched to a gene. The CDR3 is 16 amino acids. Germline V gene sequence: CDR1 GTSNPN, CDR2 SVGIG (reference sequence). Full variable domain (remainder filled in from reference TRBV30 and TRBJ2-2): SQTIHQWPATLVQPVGSPLSLECTVEGTSNPNLYWYRQAAGRGLQLLFYSVGIGQISSEVPQNLSASRPQDRQFILSSKKLLLSDSGFYLCAWSSTGTGGAGELFFGEGSRLTVL.

The CDR3 region has the DNA TGTGCCAGCAGGCCCTCCAGGGCTGGAAACACCATATATTTT. Protein sequence: CASRPSRAGNTIYF. This chain joins TRBV2 and TRBJ1-3, with D tentatively TRBD1 (5 bases). Germline values: CDR1 SNHLY, CDR2 FYNNEI. Trimming left V 6 bases short and J 2 bases short, with 11 bases between. The CDR3 has 14 residues.

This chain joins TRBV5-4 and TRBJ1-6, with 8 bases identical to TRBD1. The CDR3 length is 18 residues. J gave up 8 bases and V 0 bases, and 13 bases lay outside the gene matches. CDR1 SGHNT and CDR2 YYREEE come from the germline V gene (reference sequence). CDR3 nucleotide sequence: TGTGCCAGCAGCTTGGCGGGACGACAGGGGCTCAGGGATTCACCCCTCCACTTT. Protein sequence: CASSLAGRQGLRDSPLHF.

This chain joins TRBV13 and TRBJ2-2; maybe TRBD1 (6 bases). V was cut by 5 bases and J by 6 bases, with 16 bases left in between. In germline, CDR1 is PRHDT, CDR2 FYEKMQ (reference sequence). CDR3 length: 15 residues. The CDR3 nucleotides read TGTGCCAGCAGCCCAATTAACAGGGCCCCCGGGGAGCTGTTTTTT. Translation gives CASSPINRAPGELFF.

DNA for the CDR3: TGTGCCAGCAGTGGGACAGGGGCCGTCTATGGCTACACCTTC. This sequence encodes CASSGTGAVYGYTF. The chain couples TRBV6-1 to TRBJ1-2; 9 bases align to TRBD1. Germline CDR1 and CDR2: MNHNS and SASEGT. V was pared by 4 bases and J by 4 bases, with 4 bases of the junction left unmatched. The CDR3 loop spans 14 amino acids.

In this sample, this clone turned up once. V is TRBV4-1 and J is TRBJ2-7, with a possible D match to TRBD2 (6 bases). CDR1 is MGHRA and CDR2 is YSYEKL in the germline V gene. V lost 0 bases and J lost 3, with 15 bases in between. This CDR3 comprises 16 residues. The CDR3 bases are TGCGCCAGCAGCCAAGATTACGGAGGGGCGATCTACGAGCAGTACTTC. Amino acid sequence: CASSQDYGGAIYEQYF.

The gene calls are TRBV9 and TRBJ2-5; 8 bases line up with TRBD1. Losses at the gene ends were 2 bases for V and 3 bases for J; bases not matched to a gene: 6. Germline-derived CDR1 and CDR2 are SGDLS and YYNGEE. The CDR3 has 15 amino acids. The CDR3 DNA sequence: TGTGCCAGCAGCGTGGCTGGGACAGGAGAAGAGACCCAGTACTTC. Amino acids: CASSVAGTGEETQYF.

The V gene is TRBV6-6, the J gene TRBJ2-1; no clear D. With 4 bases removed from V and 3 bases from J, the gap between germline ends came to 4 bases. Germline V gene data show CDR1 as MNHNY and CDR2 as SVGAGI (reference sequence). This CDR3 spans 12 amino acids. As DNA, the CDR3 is TGTGCCAGCAGTTTGTACTACAATGAGCAGTTCTTC. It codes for CASSLYYNEQFF.

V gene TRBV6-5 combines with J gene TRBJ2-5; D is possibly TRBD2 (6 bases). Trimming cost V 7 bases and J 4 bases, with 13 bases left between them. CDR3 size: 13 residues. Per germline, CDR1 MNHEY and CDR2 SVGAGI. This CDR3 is CASTQGLGETQYF. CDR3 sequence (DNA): TGTGCCAGCACCCAGGGACTTGGAGAGACCCAGTACTTC.

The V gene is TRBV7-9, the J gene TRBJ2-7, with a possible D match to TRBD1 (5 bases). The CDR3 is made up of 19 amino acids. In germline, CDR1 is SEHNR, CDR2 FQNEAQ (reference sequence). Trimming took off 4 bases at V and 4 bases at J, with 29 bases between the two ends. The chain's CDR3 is CASSSLGRAPDQIRYEQYF. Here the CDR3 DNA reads TGTGCCAGCAGCTCCCTCGGCAGGGCCCCAGACCAGATCAGATACGAGCAGTACTTC. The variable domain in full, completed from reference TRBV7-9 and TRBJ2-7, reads DTGVSQNPRHKITKRGQNVTFRCDPISEHNRLYWYRQTLGQGPEFLTYFQNEAQLEKSRLLSDRFSAERPKGSFSTLEIQRTEQGDSAMYLCASSSLGRAPDQIRYEQYFGPGTRLTVT.

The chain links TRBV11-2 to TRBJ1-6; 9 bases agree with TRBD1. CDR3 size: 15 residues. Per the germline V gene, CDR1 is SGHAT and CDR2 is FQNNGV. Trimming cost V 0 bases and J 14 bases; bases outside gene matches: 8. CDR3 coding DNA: TGTGCCAGCAGCTTAGAGGTGGACAGGGGTTTAGCCCTCCACTTT. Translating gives CASSLEVDRGLALHF.

CDR3 loop: CASSIRVGEFSETQYF. The CDR3 bases are TGTGCCAGTAGTATCCGGGTTGGCGAATTCTCAGAGACCCAGTACTTC. The chain employs TRBV19 and TRBJ2-5; D ambiguous. Germline CDR1 is LNHDA and CDR2 is SQIVND (reference sequence). This CDR3 has 16 residues. Trimming took off 3 bases at V and 4 bases at J, with 18 bases between the two ends.

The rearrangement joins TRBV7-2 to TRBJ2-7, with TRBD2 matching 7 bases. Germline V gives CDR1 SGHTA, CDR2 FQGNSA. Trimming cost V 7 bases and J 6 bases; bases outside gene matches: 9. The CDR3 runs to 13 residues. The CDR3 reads CASTISGSLEQYF. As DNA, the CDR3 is TGTGCCAGCACCATTAGCGGGTCCCTCGAGCAGTACTTC.

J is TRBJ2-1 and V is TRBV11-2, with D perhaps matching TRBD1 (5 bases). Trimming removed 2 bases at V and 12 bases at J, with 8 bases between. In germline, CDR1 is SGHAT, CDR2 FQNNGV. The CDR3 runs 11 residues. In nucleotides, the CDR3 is TGTGCCAGCAGCTTAAATCAGGGGCAGTTCTTC. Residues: CASSLNQGQFF. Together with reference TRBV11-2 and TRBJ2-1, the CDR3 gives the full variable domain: EAGVAQSPRYKIIEKRQSVAFWCNPISGHATLYWYQQILGQGPKLLIQFQNNGVVDDSQLPKDRFSAERLKGVDSTLKIQPAKLEDSAVYLCASSLNQGQFFGPGTRLTVL.

Here the CDR3 reads CASSYGTGGTALHF. In DNA form, the CDR3 reads TGTGCCAGCAGTTACGGGACAGGGGGGACCGCCCTCCACTTT. The V gene is TRBV6-5, the J gene TRBJ1-6; TRBD1 matches at 11 bases. This CDR3 is 14 amino acids long. CDR1 and CDR2 from the germline V gene are MNHEY and SVGAGI. V dropped 2 bases and J dropped 14; count of bases not matched to a gene: 5.

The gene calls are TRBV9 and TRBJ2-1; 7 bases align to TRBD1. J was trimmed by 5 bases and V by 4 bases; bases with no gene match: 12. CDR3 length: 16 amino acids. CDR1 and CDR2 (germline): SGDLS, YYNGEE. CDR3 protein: CASSPTGTALDNEQFF. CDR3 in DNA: TGTGCCAGCAGCCCAACCGGGACAGCCCTAGACAATGAGCAGTTCTTC.

The CDR3 DNA is TGTGCCAGCAGCTCAGAAAGCAATGAGCAGTTCTTC. It encodes CASSSESNEQFF. The rearrangement links TRBV4-2 to TRBJ2-1; D remains ambiguous. The germline V gene encodes CDR1 LGHNA and CDR2 YNFKEQ. V dropped 5 bases and J dropped 6 bases, with 8 bases sitting between them. There are 12 residues in the CDR3.

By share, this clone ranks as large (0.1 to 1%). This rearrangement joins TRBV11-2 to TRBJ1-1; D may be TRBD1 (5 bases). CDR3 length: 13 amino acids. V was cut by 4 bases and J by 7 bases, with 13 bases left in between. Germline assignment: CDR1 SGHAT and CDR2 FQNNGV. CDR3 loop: CASSSHIGGEAFF. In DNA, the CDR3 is TGTGCCAGCAGCTCCCACATCGGGGGTGAAGCTTTCTTT. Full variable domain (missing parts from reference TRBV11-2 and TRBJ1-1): EAGVAQSPRYKIIEKRQSVAFWCNPISGHATLYWYQQILGQGPKLLIQFQNNGVVDDSQLPKDRFSAERLKGVDSTLKIQPAKLEDSAVYLCASSSHIGGEAFFGQGTRLTVV.